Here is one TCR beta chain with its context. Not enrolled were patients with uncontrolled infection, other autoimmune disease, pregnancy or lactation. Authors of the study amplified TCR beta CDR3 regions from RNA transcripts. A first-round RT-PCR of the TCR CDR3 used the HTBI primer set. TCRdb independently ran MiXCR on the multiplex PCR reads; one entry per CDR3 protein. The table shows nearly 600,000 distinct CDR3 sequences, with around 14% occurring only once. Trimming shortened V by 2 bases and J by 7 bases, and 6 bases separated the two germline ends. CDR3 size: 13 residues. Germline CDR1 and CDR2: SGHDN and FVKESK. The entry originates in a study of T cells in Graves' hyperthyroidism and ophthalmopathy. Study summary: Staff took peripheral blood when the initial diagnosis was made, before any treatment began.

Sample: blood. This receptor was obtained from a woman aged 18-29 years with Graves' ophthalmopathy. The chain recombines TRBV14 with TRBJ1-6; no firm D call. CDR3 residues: CASSQWLNSPLHF. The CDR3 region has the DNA TGTGCCAGCAGCCAATGGCTGAATTCACCCCTCCACTTT. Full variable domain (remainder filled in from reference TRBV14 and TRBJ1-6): EAGVTQFPSHSVIEKGQTVTLRCDPISGHDNLYWYRRVMGKEIKFLLHFVKESKQDESGMPNNRFLAERTGGTYSTLKVQPAELEDSGVYFCASSQWLNSPLHFGNGTRLTVT.